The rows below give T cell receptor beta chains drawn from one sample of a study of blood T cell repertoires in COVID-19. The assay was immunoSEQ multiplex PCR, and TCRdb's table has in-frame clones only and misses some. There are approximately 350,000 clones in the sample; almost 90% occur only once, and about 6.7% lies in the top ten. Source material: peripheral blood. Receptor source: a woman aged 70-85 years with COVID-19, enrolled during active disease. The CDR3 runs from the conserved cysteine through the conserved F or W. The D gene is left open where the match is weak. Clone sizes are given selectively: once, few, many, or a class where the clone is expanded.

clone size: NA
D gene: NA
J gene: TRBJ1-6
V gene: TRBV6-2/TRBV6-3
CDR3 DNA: TGTGCCAGCAGTTACACGGACCTAGGTGGGAGTTCACCCCTCCACTTT
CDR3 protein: CASSYTDLGGSSPLHF

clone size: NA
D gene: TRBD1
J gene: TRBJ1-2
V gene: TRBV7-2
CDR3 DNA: TGTGCCAGCAGCACCGGGACAGGGGGATGGGGCTACACCTTC
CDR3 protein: CASSTGTGGWGYTF

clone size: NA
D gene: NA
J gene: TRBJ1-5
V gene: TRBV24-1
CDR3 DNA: TGTGCCACCAGTGAAGACAAATACAATCAGCCCCAGCATTTT
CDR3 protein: CATSEDKYNQPQHF

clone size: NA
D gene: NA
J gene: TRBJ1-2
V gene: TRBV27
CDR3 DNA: TGTGCCAGCAGTTTATCAGTCGGAGGGGACTATGGCTACACCTTC
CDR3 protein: CASSLSVGGDYGYTF

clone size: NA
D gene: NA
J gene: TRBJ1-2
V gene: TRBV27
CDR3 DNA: TGTGCCAGCAGTCCGAGGACAGTCCTTAACTATGGCTACACCTTC
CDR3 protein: CASSPRTVLNYGYTF

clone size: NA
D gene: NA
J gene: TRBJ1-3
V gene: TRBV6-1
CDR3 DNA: TGTGCCAGCAGGCCGGGGAGCTCTGGAAACACCATATATTTT
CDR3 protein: CASRPGSSGNTIYF

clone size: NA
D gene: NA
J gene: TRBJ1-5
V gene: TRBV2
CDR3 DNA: TGTGCCAGCAGTGGGAACCGGGGAGGTAATCAGCCCCAGCATTTT
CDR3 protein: CASSGNRGGNQPQHF

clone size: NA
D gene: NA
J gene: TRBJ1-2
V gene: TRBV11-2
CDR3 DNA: TGTGCCAGCAGCCCACATACTGGTCACCCACGACCCCCCCAGGGTGGCTACACCTTC
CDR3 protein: CASSPHTGHPRPPQGGYTF

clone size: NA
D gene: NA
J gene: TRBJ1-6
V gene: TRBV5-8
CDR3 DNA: TGTGCCAGCAGCTTGGCCTTTGGCAGCGGTCGGCGTTCACCCCTCCACTTT
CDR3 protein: CASSLAFGSGRRSPLHF

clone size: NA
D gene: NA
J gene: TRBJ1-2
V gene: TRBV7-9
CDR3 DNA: TGTGCCAGCATCTTCTTTACGGCTGGAGAATGGTATGGCTACACCTTC
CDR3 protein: CASIFFTAGEWYGYTF

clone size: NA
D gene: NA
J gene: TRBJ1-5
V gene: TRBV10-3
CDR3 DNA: TGTGCCATCACAAGGACAGTGACGGAGCCCCAGCATTTT
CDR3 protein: CAITRTVTEPQHF

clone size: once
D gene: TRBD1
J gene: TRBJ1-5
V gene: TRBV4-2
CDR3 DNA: TGTGCCAGCAGCCAAGAAGGGATTGGGGACAGGGGTAACAATCAGCCCCAGCATTTT
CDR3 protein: CASSQEGIGDRGNNQPQHF

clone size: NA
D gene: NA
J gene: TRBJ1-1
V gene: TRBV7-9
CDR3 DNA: TGTGCCAGCAGTTTGGAGGGAGCCAACACTGAAGCTTTCTTT
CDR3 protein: CASSLEGANTEAFF

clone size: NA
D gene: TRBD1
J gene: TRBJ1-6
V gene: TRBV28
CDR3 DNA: TGTGCCAGCAGTCCTTCAGGGGGAATTTCACCCCTCCACTTT
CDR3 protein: CASSPSGGISPLHF